Below, 21 T cell receptor beta chains from the same sample are listed, as sequenced in a study of technical replicates of blood from several donors. Measured with immunoSEQ multiplex PCR; TCRdb has only the in-frame clones, and not every one. Seen here are approximately 93,000 clones, approximately 93% observed once, and the top ten hold 0.2% to 0.3%. Material for sequencing was T cells isolated from PBMCs. Receptor source: a human donor in good health.

The V and J genes are TRBV5-1 and TRBJ2-1; tentatively, D is TRBD1 (6 bases). V gave up 0 bases and J gave up 5 bases, with 12 bases separating them. The CDR3 totals 15 residues. The germline gives CDR1 SGHRS, CDR2 YFSETQ. The CDR3 loop is CASSLVPGAHNEQFF. CDR3 in DNA: TGCGCCAGCAGCTTGGTGCCAGGGGCCCACAATGAGCAGTTCTTC.

The chain is built from TRBV5-1 and TRBJ2-6; D gene uncertain. Looked up from germline, CDR1 is SGHRS and CDR2 is YFSETQ. Trimming took 3 bases from V and 1 from J, leaving 17 bases between them. The CDR3 totals 18 residues. CDR3 in DNA: TGCGCCAGCAGCTCACGCCTACCGACTCGTTCTGGGGCCAACGTCCTGACTTTC. It codes for CASSSRLPTRSGANVLTF.

V gene TRBV6-6 combines with J gene TRBJ1-2; D is perhaps TRBD1 (5 bases). The CDR3 spans 14 residues. Germline V gene data show CDR1 as MNHNY and CDR2 as SVGAGI (reference sequence). Trimming took 2 bases from V and 6 from J, leaving 13 bases between them. CDR3 sequence (DNA): TGTGCCAGCAGTTACGACGGCGGCAGGGATGGCTACACCTTC. Its translation is CASSYDGGRDGYTF.

The chain couples TRBV28 to TRBJ2-7, with 7 bases fitting TRBD1. The CDR3 has 14 amino acids. J gave up 0 bases and V 5 bases, and 4 bases lay outside the gene matches. Germline V gene lookup returns CDR1 MDHEN and CDR2 SYDVKM. As DNA, the CDR3 is TGTGCCAGCAGTACGACAGGGACCTCCTACGAGCAGTACTTC. Amino acids: CASSTTGTSYEQYF. The whole variable domain, filled in from reference TRBV28 and TRBJ2-7, reads DVKVTQSSRYLVKRTGEKVFLECVQDMDHENMFWYRQDPGLGLRLIYFSYDVKMKEKGDIPEGYSVSREKKERFSLILESASTNQTSMYLCASSTTGTSYEQYFGPGTRLTVT.

This clone was found once. The chain couples TRBV6-6 to TRBJ2-5, with no clear D. The CDR3 is 11 residues long. V was shortened by 6 bases and J by 5 bases, with 7 bases between the two germline ends. CDR1 MNHNY and CDR2 SVGAGI come from the germline V gene (reference sequence). CDR3 sequence reads: CASSRSETQYF. CDR3 DNA: TGTGCCAGCAGCCGAAGCGAGACCCAGTACTTC.

V usage is TRBV28 and J usage is TRBJ2-7; TRBD2 matches at 9 bases. Trimming took 5 bases from V and 2 from J; bases not matched to a gene: 10. CDR3 length equals 16 residues. CDR1 MDHEN and CDR2 SYDVKM come from the germline V gene. The CDR3 protein is CASSGQTSGVTYEQYF. The CDR3 region has the DNA TGTGCCAGCAGTGGTCAGACTAGCGGAGTGACCTACGAGCAGTACTTC.

This rearrangement joins TRBV14 to TRBJ2-1, with 8 positions matching TRBD2. J gave up 8 bases and V 0 bases, and 6 bases lay outside the gene matches. CDR3 length: 15 residues. Germline lookup yields CDR1 SGHDN and CDR2 FVKESK. CDR3 nucleotide sequence: TGTGCCAGCAGCCAAGACAGCGGGAGTGGTTATGAGCAGTTCTTC. Its protein product is CASSQDSGSGYEQFF.

J is TRBJ2-1 and V is TRBV29-1, with D possibly matching TRBD1 (5 bases). The CDR3 covers 12 residues. Germline V gene lookup returns CDR1 SQVTM and CDR2 ANQGSEA. V lost 5 bases, J lost 7 bases, and 12 bases lay in between. The CDR3 bases are TGCAGCGTTTTCCGTAGGGGAAATGAGCAGTTCTTC. Translating it yields CSVFRRGNEQFF.

This chain links TRBV6-1 with TRBJ2-3; TRBD1 matches 9 bases. Trimming took 1 base from V and 6 from J; bases not matched to a gene: 2. Germline CDR1 is MNHNS and CDR2 is SASEGT. The CDR3 runs to 14 residues. The CDR3 DNA reads as TGTGCCAGCAGTGAAGGGACAGGGGACGATACGCAGTATTTT. It is translated as CASSEGTGDDTQYF.

The rearrangement uses TRBV4-1 and TRBJ1-1; possibly TRBD1 for D (5 bases). The CDR3 covers 18 residues. Germline V gives CDR1 MGHRA, CDR2 YSYEKL. V lost 3 bases and J 3 bases, leaving 23 bases between the germline ends. Here the CDR3 DNA reads TGCGCCAGCAGCCACGGAATAGGCCCTTGGACAAACTACACTGAAGCTTTCTTT. It is translated as CASSHGIGPWTNYTEAFF.

This clone was seen a few times. The rearrangement links TRBV5-4 to TRBJ1-3; D is unclear. The germline V gene has CDR1 SGHNT and CDR2 YYREEE (reference sequence). The CDR3 is 14 residues long. Trimming took 9 bases from V and 2 from J, leaving 15 bases between them. The CDR3: CATQAAGAGNTIYF. The CDR3 nucleotides are TGTGCCACCCAAGCGGCTGGGGCTGGAAACACCATATATTTT.

This chain links TRBV5-4 with TRBJ1-4; TRBD1 matches 8 bases. V was clipped by 4 bases and J by 8 bases; unmatched bases: 16. The CDR3 consists of 17 residues. CDR1 is SGHNT and CDR2 is YYREEE in the germline V gene (reference sequence). This CDR3 is CASSPTGGQANWEKLFF. DNA of the CDR3: TGTGCCAGCAGCCCCACCGGGGGACAGGCGAATTGGGAAAAACTGTTTTTT.

The genes are TRBV5-1 and TRBJ2-7; D gene ambiguous. Looked up from germline, CDR1 is SGHRS and CDR2 is YFSETQ. This CDR3 is 13 amino acids long. V was pared by 7 bases and J by 6 bases, with 17 bases between. The CDR3 DNA is TGCGCCAGCTTCTCGGGTCCCCTGGGCGAGCAGTACTTC. It codes for CASFSGPLGEQYF.

The chain couples TRBV6-5 to TRBJ1-3; D possibly corresponds to TRBD1 (5 bases). Germline CDR1 MNHEY, CDR2 SVGAGI. This CDR3 is built from 14 residues. Trimming took 6 bases from V and 0 from J, leaving 9 bases between them. CDR3 coding DNA: TGTGCCAGCAGGGGGCAGAGCTCTGGAAACACCATATATTTT. Protein: CASRGQSSGNTIYF.

This rearrangement joins TRBV9 to TRBJ2-2; 8 positions match TRBD2. The CDR3 length is 17 residues. V lost 2 bases to trimming and J lost 1 base; unmatched junction nucleotides: 7. Germline assignment: CDR1 SGDLS and CDR2 YYNGEE. In nucleotides, the CDR3 is TGTGCCAGCAGCGTGGGGGGTAGCGGGGTGAACACCGGGGAGCTGTTTTTT. It encodes CASSVGGSGVNTGELFF.

The rearrangement uses TRBV27 and TRBJ1-2; D might be TRBD1 (5 bases). V was pared by 0 bases and J by 8 bases, with 10 bases between. The germline CDR1 and CDR2 sequences are MNHEY and SMNVEV (reference sequence). This CDR3 is 13 amino acids long. The CDR3 DNA reads TGTGCCAGCAGTTTATCAGGGGAAGGAGGCTACACCTTC. Amino acids: CASSLSGEGGYTF.

The chain recombines TRBV4-1 with TRBJ2-7; D may be TRBD2 (6 bases). The CDR3 runs to 16 residues. Trimming cost V 2 bases and J 0 bases, with 14 bases left between them. CDR1 is MGHRA and CDR2 is YSYEKL in the germline V gene. CDR3 residues: CASSQPLRGISYEQYF. CDR3 nucleotides: TGCGCCAGCAGCCAACCCTTACGGGGGATCTCCTACGAGCAGTACTTC.

The rearrangement joins TRBV2 to TRBJ1-2; D gene ambiguous. Deletions cut 4 bases from V and 3 bases from J, with 12 bases between. The CDR3 sequence is 14 residues long. Germline V lookup: CDR1 SNHLY, CDR2 FYNNEI. CDR3 residues: CASSAPGFDYGYTF. DNA for the CDR3: TGTGCCAGCAGTGCCCCAGGCTTCGACTATGGCTACACCTTC.

The genes are TRBV18 and TRBJ2-6; D is ambiguous. Germline CDR1 reads KGHSH; CDR2 reads LQKENI. The CDR3 covers 14 residues. Between the trimmed V and J ends, which lost 6 bases and 2 bases, there was a span of 8 bases. CDR3 nucleotides: TGTGCCAGCTCTCCCCAGACTGGGGCCAACGTCCTGACTTTC. Its translation: CASSPQTGANVLTF.

V gene TRBV19 combines with J gene TRBJ2-7, with 10 bases that match TRBD1. Germline CDR1 reads LNHDA; CDR2 reads SQIVND (reference sequence). CDR3 length equals 13 residues. J was trimmed by 6 bases and V by 6 bases; bases with no gene match: 5. CDR3 sequence: CASSLRDRGEQYF. The CDR3, as DNA: TGTGCCAGTAGCCTCCGGGACAGGGGCGAGCAGTACTTC. Based on the CDR3 plus reference TRBV19 and TRBJ2-7, the full variable domain is DGGITQSPKYLFRKEGQNVTLSCEQNLNHDAMYWYRQDPGQGLRLIYYSQIVNDFQKGDIAEGYSVSREKKESFPLTVTSAQKNPTAFYLCASSLRDRGEQYFGPGTRLTVT.

This sequence joins TRBV6-5 and TRBJ1-6; 7 nucleotides agree with TRBD1. The CDR3 covers 13 residues. Germline values: CDR1 MNHEY, CDR2 SVGAGI. J was trimmed by 6 bases and V by 6 bases; bases with no gene match: 2. CDR3: CASRGQINSPLHF. CDR3 nucleotides: TGTGCCAGCAGGGGACAGATTAATTCACCCCTCCACTTT.